The source of this TCR beta chain is a study of CD8 T cells in Susac syndrome. Random-hexamer reverse transcription was applied to roughly 0.5 to 1 ug RNA. TCR beta CDR3 was amplified by immunoSEQ multiplex PCR. This amplification extended across 54 Vbeta and 13 Jbeta segments. TCRdb called the immunoSEQ multiplex PCR reads again in MiXCR, with one record for every CDR3 protein. The repertoire has nearly 70,000 distinct CDR3 sequences, approximately 95% of them found once; the top ten carry 0.2% to 0.3%. Trimming at V came to 8 bases and at J to 5 bases, leaving 5 bases not matched to a gene. The length of the CDR3 is 13 residues. Germline V gene lookup returns CDR1 SNHLY and CDR2 FYNNEI.

Sequenced sample: CD8+ T cells from PBMCs. The V call is TRBV2, the J call TRBJ2-1, with 8 bases that match TRBD2. This receptor was taken from a human donor in good health. CDR3 sequence reads: CASLGLGDNEQFF. Written as DNA, the CDR3 is TGTGCCAGCCTGGGACTAGGGGACAATGAGCAGTTCTTC.